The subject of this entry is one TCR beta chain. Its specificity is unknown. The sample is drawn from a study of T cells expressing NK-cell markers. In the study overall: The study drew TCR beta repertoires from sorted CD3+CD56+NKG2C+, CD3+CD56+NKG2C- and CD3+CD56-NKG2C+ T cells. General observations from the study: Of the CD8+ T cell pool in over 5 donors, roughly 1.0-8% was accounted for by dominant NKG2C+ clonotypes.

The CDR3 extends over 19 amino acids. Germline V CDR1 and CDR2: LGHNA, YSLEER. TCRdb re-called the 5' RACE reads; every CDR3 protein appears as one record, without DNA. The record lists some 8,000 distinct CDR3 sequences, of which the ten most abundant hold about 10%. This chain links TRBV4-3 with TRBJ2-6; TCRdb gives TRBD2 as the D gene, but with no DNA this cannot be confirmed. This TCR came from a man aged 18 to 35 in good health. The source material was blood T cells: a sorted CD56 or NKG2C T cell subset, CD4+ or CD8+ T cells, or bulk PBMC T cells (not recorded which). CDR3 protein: CASSQDVGSWQSGANVLTF.